This TCR beta chain was recorded in a study of spatial heterogeneity in lung cancer. Notes on the study in general: Whereas they appeared in blood less at follow-up, ubiquitous expanded tumor TCRs appeared there more at resection.

A unique molecular identifier was carried by every single TCR cDNA molecule. Using its own MiXCR run on the 5' RACE reads, TCRdb lists one record per CDR3 protein. The table shows 45,000 to 55,000 distinct CDR3 sequences, with approximately 5% occurring only once. Points on this clonotype: Its antigen is not identified.

CDR1 and CDR2 (germline): DFQATT, SNEGSKA (reference sequence). J gave up 3 bases and V 3 bases, and 8 bases lay outside the gene matches. The CDR3 is 15 amino acids. The time point is: sample taken at primary tumor resection. No cells were sorted before sequencing. The whole RNA sequenced was extracted from tumor, nontumor lung or frozen PBMC. Samples came from roughly 70 TRACERx patients with untreated early-stage lung cancer. This chain uses TRBV20-1 with TRBJ1-2; 9 nucleotides agree with TRBD1. The clonotype originates from a male donor with early-stage non-small cell lung cancer. Sequenced here: PBMCs, sampled at surgery. The CDR3 nucleotides read TGCAGTGCTAGCGGGACAGGGCCTTCAGACTATGGCTACACCTTC. This gives the protein CSASGTGPSDYGYTF.